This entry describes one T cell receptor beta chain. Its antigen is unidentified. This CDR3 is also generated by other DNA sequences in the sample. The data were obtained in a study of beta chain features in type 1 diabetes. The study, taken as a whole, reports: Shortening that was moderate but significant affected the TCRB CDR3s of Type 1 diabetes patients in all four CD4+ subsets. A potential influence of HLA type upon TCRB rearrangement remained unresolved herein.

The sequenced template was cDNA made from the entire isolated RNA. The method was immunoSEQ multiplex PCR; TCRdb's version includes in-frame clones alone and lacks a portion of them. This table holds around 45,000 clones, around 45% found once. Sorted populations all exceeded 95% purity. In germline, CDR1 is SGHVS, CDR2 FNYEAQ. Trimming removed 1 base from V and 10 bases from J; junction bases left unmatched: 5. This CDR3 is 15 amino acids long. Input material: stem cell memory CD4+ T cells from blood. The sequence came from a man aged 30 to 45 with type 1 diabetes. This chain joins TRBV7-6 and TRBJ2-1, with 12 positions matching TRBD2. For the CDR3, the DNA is TGTGCCAGCAGCTTAGGGCTAGCGGGAGGGGGAGAGCAGTTCTTC. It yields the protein CASSLGLAGGGEQFF. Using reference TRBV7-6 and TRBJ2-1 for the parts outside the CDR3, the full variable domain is GAGVSQSPRYKVTKRGQDVALRCDPISGHVSLYWYRQALGQGPEFLTYFNYEAQQDKSGLPNDRFSAERPEGSISTLTIQRTEQRDSAMYRCASSLGLAGGGEQFFGPGTRLTVL.